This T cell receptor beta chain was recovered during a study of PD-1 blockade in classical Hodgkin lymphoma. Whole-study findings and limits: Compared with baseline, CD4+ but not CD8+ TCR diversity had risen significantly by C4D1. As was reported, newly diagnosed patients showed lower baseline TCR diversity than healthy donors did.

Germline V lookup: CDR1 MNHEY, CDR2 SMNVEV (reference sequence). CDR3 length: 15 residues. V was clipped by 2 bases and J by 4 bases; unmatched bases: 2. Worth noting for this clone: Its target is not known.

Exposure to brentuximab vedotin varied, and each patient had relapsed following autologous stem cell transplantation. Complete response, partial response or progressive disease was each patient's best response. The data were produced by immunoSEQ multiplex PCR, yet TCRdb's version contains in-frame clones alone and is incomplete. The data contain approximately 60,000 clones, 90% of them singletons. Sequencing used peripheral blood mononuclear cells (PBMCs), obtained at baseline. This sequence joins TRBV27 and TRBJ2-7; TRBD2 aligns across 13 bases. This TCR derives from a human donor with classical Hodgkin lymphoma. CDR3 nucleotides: TGTGCCAGCAGTTTAAGACTAGCGGGAGGATACGAGCAGTACTTC. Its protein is CASSLRLAGGYEQYF.